This T cell receptor (beta chain) was recovered during a study of blood T cell repertoires in COVID-19. Germline-derived CDR1 and CDR2 are LGHDT and YNNKEL (reference sequence). This CDR3 has 19 amino acids. V lost 2 bases, J lost 0 bases, and 14 bases stayed unmatched. Each participant's cohort was designated according to participant-reported clinical history. Authors' analysis steps: The authors estimated nucleated cell counts from reference gene primer amplification. Clones were sequenced by immunoSEQ multiplex PCR, and TCRdb holds only the in-frame ones, with some missing. That table supplies the V and J calls and clone size; D and trimming were determined from the DNA. The sample yields roughly 190,000 clones, around three quarters seen once.

This chain connects TRBV3-1 (or the pseudogene TRBV3-2) to TRBJ2-3, with 7 bases lining up with TRBD2. Sequenced: PBMCs or T cells enriched from blood (not recorded which). This clonotype was obtained from a woman in her 50s with acute COVID-19. The CDR3 nucleotides are TGTGCCAGCAGCCAACTCGGGAGGTTTAGCGGTCTTAGCACAGATACGCAGTATTTT. Residues: CASSQLGRFSGLSTDTQYF.